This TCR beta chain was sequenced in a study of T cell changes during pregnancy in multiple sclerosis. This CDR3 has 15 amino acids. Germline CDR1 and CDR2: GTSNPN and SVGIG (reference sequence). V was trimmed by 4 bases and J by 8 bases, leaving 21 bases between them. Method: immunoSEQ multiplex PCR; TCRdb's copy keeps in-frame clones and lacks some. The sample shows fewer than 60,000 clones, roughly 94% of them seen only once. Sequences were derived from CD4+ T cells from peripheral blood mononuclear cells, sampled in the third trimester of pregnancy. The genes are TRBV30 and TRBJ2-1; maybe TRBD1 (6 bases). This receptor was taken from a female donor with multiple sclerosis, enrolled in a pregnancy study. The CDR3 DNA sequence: TGTGCCTGGACCCTAGGGGGACGGATCATTTATGAGCAGTTCTTC. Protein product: CAWTLGGRIIYEQFF.